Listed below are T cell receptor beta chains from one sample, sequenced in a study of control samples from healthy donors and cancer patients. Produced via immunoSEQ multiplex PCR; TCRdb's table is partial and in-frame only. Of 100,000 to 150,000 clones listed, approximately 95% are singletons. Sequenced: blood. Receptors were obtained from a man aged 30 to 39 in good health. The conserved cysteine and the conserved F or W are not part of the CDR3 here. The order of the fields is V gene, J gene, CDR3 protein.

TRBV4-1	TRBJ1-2	ASSQRDGNYGYT
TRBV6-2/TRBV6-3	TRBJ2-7	ASSWLGDHYEQY
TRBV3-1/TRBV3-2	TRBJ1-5	ASSSSLNQPQH
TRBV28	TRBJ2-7	ASSLIGTGSYEQY
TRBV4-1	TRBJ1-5	ASSQGGAKDSNQPQH
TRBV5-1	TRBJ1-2	ASRPENYGYT
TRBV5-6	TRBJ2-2	ASTSHGGRAGELF
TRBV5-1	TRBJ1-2	ASSLGGYGYT
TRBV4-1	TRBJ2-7	ASSQSLEGVYEQY
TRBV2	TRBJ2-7	ASSYGTFVSYEQY
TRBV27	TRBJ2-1	ASSLGSGGRHNEQF
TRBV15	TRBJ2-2	ATSRERRAGELF
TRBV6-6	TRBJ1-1	ASQLGGGTEAF
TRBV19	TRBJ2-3	ASSPGPSTDTQY
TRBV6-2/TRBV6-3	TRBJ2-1	ASSYRVGTTKENEQF
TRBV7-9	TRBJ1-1	ASSLGVPGDTEAF
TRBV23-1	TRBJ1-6	ASSQSAGNGSNSPLH
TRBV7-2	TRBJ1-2	ASSLAPGNYGYT
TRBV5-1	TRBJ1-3	ASSLGQGKGNTIY
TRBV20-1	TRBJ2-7	SATSGYEQY
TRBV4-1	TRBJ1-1	ASSQAGPREAF
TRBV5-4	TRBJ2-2	ASSFLEGWGSTGELF
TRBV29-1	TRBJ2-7	SVLDRNYEQY
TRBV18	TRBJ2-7	ASSPLGGQVHEQY
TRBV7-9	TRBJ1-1	ASSPPHGPEAF
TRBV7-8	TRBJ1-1	ASSLRSTGLDTEAF
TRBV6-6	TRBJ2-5	ASSYSKERGRETQY
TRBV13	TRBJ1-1	ASSSYWAGNTEAF
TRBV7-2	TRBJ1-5	ASSTYYQPQH
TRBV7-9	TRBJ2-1	ASSPLRAGAYNEQF
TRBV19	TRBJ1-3	ASSDGTGTNTIY
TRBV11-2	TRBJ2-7	ASSLWTSYEQY
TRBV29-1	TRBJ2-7	SVYDRDTYEQY
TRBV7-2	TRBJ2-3	ASSLGMGSTQY
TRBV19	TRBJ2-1	ARRGVLGSYNEQF
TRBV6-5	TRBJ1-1	ASSFSAGMNTEAF
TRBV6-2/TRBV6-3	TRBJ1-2	ASSYSRGREGYT
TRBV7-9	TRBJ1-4	ASSSPGTVNEKLF
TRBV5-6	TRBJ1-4	ASTQGVTNEKLF
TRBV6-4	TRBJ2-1	ASSDSSGEYNEQF
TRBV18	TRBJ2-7	ASSLLENYEQY
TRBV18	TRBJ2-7	ASSPGATGPYEQY
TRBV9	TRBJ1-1	ASSPRGSEAF
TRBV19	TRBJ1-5	ASSISGLVTQH
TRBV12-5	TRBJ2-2	ASGPGDTGELF
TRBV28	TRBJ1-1	ASSLSRGNTEAF
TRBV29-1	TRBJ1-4	SVETRTGGKLF